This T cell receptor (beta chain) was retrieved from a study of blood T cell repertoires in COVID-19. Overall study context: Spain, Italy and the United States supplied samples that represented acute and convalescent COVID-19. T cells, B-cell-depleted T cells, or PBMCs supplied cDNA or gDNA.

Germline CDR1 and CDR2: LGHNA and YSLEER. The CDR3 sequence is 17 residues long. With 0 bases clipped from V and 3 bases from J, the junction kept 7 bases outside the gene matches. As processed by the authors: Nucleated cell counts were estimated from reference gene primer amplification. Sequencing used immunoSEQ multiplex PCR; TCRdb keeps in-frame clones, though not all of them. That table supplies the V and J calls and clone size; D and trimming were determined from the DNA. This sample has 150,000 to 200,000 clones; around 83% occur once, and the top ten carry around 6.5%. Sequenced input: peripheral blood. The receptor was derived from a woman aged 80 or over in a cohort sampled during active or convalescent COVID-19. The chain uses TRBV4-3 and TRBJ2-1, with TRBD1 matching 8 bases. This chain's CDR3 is CASSQESAGGFYNEQFF. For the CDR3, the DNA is TGCGCCAGCAGCCAAGAGTCTGCAGGGGGCTTCTACAATGAGCAGTTCTTC.